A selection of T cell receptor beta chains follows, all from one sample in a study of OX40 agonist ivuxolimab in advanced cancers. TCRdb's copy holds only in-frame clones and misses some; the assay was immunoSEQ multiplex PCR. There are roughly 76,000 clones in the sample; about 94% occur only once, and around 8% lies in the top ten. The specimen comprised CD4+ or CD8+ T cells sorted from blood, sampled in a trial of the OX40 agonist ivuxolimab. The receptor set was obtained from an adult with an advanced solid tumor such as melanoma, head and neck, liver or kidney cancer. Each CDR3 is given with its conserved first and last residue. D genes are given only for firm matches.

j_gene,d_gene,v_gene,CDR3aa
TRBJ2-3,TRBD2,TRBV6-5,CASSYSSGGGTDTQYF
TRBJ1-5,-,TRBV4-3,CASSQGVARGQPQHF
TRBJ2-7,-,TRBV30,CAWSQQAYEQYF
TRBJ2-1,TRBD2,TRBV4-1,CATGRGAINEQFF
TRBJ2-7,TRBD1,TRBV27,CASSLGQGAHHEQYF
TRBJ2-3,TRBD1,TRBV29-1,CSARGQGLTDTQYF
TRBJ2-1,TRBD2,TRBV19,CASSIWAGGFSYNEQFF
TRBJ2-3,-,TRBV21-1,CASKVADTQYF
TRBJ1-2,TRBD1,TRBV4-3,CASSQGGTGRFGAYGYTF
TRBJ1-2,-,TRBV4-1,CASSQEISGRTYGYTF
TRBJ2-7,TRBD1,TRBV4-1,CASSQWTGYEQYF
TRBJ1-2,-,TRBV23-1,CASTGGRSNYGYTF
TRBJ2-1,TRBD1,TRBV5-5,CASSFTGVSSYNEQFF
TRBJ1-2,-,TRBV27,CASSSILTGSGLGYTF
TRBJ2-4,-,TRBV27,CASSSPSGKIFF
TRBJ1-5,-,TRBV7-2,CASSLGGQPQHF
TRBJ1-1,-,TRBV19,CASSLSTGNTEAFF
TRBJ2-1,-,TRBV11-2,CASSLGPGLNNEQFF
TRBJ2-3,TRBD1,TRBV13,CASSLAPGQGLWDTQYF
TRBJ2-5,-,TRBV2,CASSVSVQETQYF
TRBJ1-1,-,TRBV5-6,CASGPRVPGGEAFF
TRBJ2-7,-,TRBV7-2,CASSLMRDPYEQYF
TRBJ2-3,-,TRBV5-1,CASTPHGGGSTDTQYF
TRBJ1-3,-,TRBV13,CASSLRGGGLGNTIYF
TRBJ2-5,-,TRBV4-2,CASSQEQGSGETQYF
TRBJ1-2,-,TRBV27,CASSPLGVGYGYTF
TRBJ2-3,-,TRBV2,CASRAGPTDTQYF
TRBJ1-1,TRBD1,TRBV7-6,CASSGPGQDIDEAFF
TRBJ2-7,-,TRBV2,CASSEAIGKKYF
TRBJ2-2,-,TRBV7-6,CASSKEVSLNTGELFF
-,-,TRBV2,CASSVAGSPYEQYF